Following are 2 T cell receptor beta chains from one sample sequenced in a study of blood T cell repertoires in COVID-19. The assay was immunoSEQ multiplex PCR, and TCRdb's table has in-frame clones only and misses some. The sample contains some 48,000 clones, 85% to 90% of which appear only once. Sequenced input: peripheral blood. These receptor sequences come from a woman over 75 with COVID-19, enrolled during active disease.

This clone was seen only once. The V and J genes are TRBV5-1 and TRBJ2-1; no definite D call. CDR1 is SGHRS and CDR2 is YFSETQ in the germline V gene. This CDR3 comprises 16 residues. Trimming removed 1 base at V and 8 bases at J, with 19 bases between. In DNA form, the CDR3 reads TGCGCCAGCAGCTTGAGATCGGAAGTGAGGTGGGATGAGCAGTTCTTC. Its protein product is CASSLRSEVRWDEQFF.

V and J are TRBV3-1 (or the pseudogene TRBV3-2) and TRBJ2-7, with D possibly matching TRBD2 (5 bases). This CDR3 is 19 amino acids long. From germline, CDR1 is LGHDT and CDR2 YNNKEL (reference sequence). Trimming left V 3 bases short and J 0 bases short, with 24 bases between. DNA of the CDR3: TGTGCCAGCAGCCACCACCGGGTCCCTAGCCGAGCAAACTCCTACGAGCAGTACTTC. Translated, it gives CASSHHRVPSRANSYEQYF.